This T cell receptor (beta chain) derives from a study of control samples from healthy donors and cancer patients. The CDR3 has 14 residues. CDR1 MNHNY and CDR2 SVGAGI come from the germline V gene (reference sequence). V shed 4 bases and J shed 6 bases, with 12 bases lying between them. TCRdb's copy holds only in-frame clones and misses some; the assay was immunoSEQ multiplex PCR. The table shows around 63,000 clones, with 80% to 90% occurring only once. The sample comprised PBMCs. The receptor was derived from a woman in her forties or fifties with head and neck cancer. The chain uses TRBV6-6 and TRBJ2-2; tentative D call: TRBD2 (5 bases). The DNA for the CDR3 is TGTGCCAGCAGTTTCCCCCAGGAGGCCGGGGAGCTGTTTTTT. Protein: CASSFPQEAGELFF.